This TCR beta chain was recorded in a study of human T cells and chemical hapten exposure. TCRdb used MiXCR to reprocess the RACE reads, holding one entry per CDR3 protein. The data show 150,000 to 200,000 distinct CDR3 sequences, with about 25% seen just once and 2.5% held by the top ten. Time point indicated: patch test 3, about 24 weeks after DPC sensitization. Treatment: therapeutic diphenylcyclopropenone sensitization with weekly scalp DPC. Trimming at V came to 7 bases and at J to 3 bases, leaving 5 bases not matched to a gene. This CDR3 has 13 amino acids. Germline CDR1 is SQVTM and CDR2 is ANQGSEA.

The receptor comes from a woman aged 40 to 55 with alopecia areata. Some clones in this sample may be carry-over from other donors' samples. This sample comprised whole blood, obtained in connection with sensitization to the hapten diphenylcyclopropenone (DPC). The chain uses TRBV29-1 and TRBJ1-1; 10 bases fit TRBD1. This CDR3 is CSADRGLDTEAFF. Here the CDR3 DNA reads TGCAGCGCTGACAGGGGGCTGGACACTGAAGCTTTCTTT.